This is a list of T cell receptor beta chains from one sample in a study of post-analysis software for immune sequencing data. TCRdb re-called the PCR reads with MiXCR, one entry per CDR3 protein. The sample includes hundreds of thousands of distinct CDR3 sequences, roughly 27% of them seen just once. Sequenced: blood. The receptor source for this set is a girl aged 5 to 17 with multiple sclerosis. Each CDR3 is given without its conserved first and last residue.

j_call v_call cdr3_aa
TRBJ2-3 TRBV7-9 ASSLDGGLTLTDTQY
TRBJ1-4 TRBV7-2 ASSLGVGIFATNEKLF
TRBJ2-1 TRBV7-9 ASSSFSGRAYNEQF
TRBJ2-2 TRBV7-8 ASSLAVADGELF
TRBJ1-2 TRBV29-1 SSRASNYGYT
TRBJ2-1 TRBV28 ASSIPKTRNEQF
TRBJ2-3 TRBV7-9 ASSSLNTDTQY
TRBJ2-2 TRBV4-2 ASSQGDLTGELF
TRBJ2-5 TRBV6-2/TRBV6-3 ASSYSGASETQY
TRBJ2-7 TRBV6-5 ASSLLTGTGYEQY
NA TRBV5-1 ASSEGNYRAEQY
TRBJ1-1 TRBV20-1 SALSTEAF
TRBJ2-7 TRBV28 ASITANPTYEQY
TRBJ2-1 TRBV12-3/TRBV12-4 ASIPGSRVPYNEQF
TRBJ2-2 TRBV29-1 SVEMGGRAPTGELF
TRBJ2-1 TRBV7-9 VSSSDRSGQGWREQF